This TCR beta chain was recorded in a study of T cell repertoires in cytomegalovirus infection. On the study more broadly: Alongside well-studied HLA-B-restricted CMV epitopes, recently identified HLA-C-restricted CMV epitopes were also used. Shared public TCR beta signatures pointed to both CMV infection and a matching HLA type. Findings of the study overall: The study found HLA-C-restricted CMV-specific TCR beta clonotypes dominating the ex vivo response.

This CDR3 has 15 residues. The V gene's germline CDR1 is SNHLY and CDR2 FYNNEI. V was cut by 6 bases and J by 4 bases, with 16 bases left in between. Each CDR3 protein is one row after TCRdb ran MiXCR on the reads. Altogether roughly 500,000 distinct CDR3 sequences are present, approximately 46% being singletons, with the ten largest covering 35% to 50%. On this clonotype: Its target is not known.

The TCR sequence derives from a human donor in good health (CMV status not recorded). Some clones in this sample may be carry-over from other donors' samples. V and J are TRBV2 and TRBJ1-5, with D possibly TRBD1 on 5 matching bases. The sample was cultured PBMCs, taken from culture after CMV antigen stimulation. The CDR3 loop reads CASSPGGNANQPQHF. CDR3 sequence (DNA): TGTGCCAGCAGCCCCGGGGGGAACGCAAATCAGCCCCAGCATTTT.